Listed below are T cell receptor beta chains from one sample, sequenced in a study of T cells in Graves' hyperthyroidism and ophthalmopathy. MiXCR, applied by TCRdb to the multiplex PCR reads, yields one record per CDR3 protein. The profile shows 200,000 to 250,000 distinct CDR3 sequences, approximately 25% of them singletons. The source material was blood. The receptor source for this set is a woman in her forties with Graves' ophthalmopathy. CDR3s include the opening cysteine and the closing phenylalanine or tryptophan. The order of the fields is J gene, D gene, V gene, CDR3 protein. A D gene is named only where the DNA matches it firmly.

>TRBJ2-5|TRBD1|TRBV12-3/TRBV12-4
CATQFNQGVRETQYF
>TRBJ1-5|NA|TRBV19
CASQTAGAYSNQPQHF
>TRBJ1-5|TRBD1|TRBV6-1
CASSEGSQGVWSNQPQHF
>TRBJ2-7|NA|TRBV19
CASSLEGTRPEQYF
>TRBJ1-1|NA|TRBV28
CASSLHTTRKAFF
>TRBJ1-3|NA|TRBV12-3/TRBV12-4
CASKLGEAPNTIYF
>TRBJ2-2|TRBD2|TRBV6-1
CASKGLAGGLGGELFF
>TRBJ2-4|TRBD1|TRBV4-1
CASSQPGQGLAKNIQYF
>TRBJ2-5|TRBD2|TRBV20-1
CSARGGSGSQETQYF
>TRBJ1-2|NA|TRBV29-1
CSVQGNAGYTF
>TRBJ2-4|TRBD1|TRBV19
CASSSLDRVAKNIQYF
>TRBJ1-2|NA|TRBV6-1
CASSGNGSRRGYTF
>TRBJ2-4|TRBD1|TRBV7-2
CASSLRQGALAKNIQYF
>TRBJ2-7|TRBD1|TRBV7-3
CASSFSGTGYEQYF
>TRBJ1-5|TRBD1|TRBV6-5
CASSFRPGQSNQPQHF
>TRBJ2-7|NA|TRBV18
CASSAGASAYEQYF
>TRBJ2-4|NA|TRBV29-1
CSAGATSQAKNIQYF
>TRBJ2-5|NA|TRBV12-3/TRBV12-4
CASSLVGGPAETQYF
>TRBJ2-5|TRBD1|TRBV7-2
CASSAGQGGGETQYF
>TRBJ2-7|TRBD1|TRBV5-6
CASSSGTGGPYEQYF
>TRBJ1-1|NA|TRBV27
CASSLGLGSISTEAFF
>TRBJ2-5|NA|TRBV28
CASSAQGGRETQYF
>TRBJ1-2|NA|TRBV19
CASLGGQGGGGYTF
>TRBJ2-5|TRBD2|TRBV15
CATSKGTSGLQETQYF
>TRBJ1-3|NA|TRBV11-2
CASSLDRAHSGNTIYF
>TRBJ2-2|NA|TRBV29-1
CSVDRGPNTGELFF
>TRBJ2-7|NA|TRBV2
CASREGSYEQYF
>TRBJ2-6|NA|TRBV11-2
CASSLGFGTGANVLTF
>TRBJ1-1|NA|TRBV19
CASSSVRWGTEAFF
>TRBJ1-2|TRBD1|TRBV12-3/TRBV12-4
CASSFGPGQGGYGYTF
>TRBJ1-2|NA|TRBV24-1
CATSDLVGGYTF
>TRBJ2-7|NA|TRBV10-3
CAISEEVSYEQYF
>TRBJ2-7|TRBD2|TRBV20-1
CSAPSGYEQYF
>TRBJ2-2|TRBD2|TRBV2
CASSEAGGGLGELFF
>TRBJ2-5|NA|TRBV6-2/TRBV6-3
CASSYGLDQGRPETQYF
>TRBJ1-5|TRBD1|TRBV12-3/TRBV12-4
CASTGGKQPQHF
>TRBJ1-5|NA|TRBV30
CAWSGTASNQPQHF
>TRBJ2-7|NA|TRBV7-6
CASSLVGFGGGSYEQYF
>TRBJ2-7|TRBD2|TRBV7-6
CASSPRGLAGDSYEQYF
>TRBJ1-2|NA|TRBV28
CASSLSLRANYGYTF
>TRBJ1-1|NA|TRBV2
CDSSEDEAYF
>TRBJ1-3|NA|TRBV30
CAWDPPWSNTIYF
>TRBJ1-5|TRBD1|TRBV19
CASSIDRGSSQPQHF
>TRBJ1-1|NA|TRBV7-9
CASSPWGGTEAFF